Following are 21 T cell receptor beta chains from one sample sequenced in a study of metastatic and nonmetastatic thyroid tumors. Not a single patient had been given any form of treatment at any point before undergoing thyroid surgery. TCRdb recomputed clones from the PCR reads via MiXCR. The table shows about 40,000 clones, with roughly 14% occurring only once. The sequenced sample was blood. These TCRs come from a female donor with papillary thyroid cancer or a benign thyroid nodule (not recorded which). Some clones in this sample may be carry-over from other donors' samples.

This chain connects TRBV28 to TRBJ2-7; D may be TRBD1 or TRBD2 (5 bases each). This CDR3 spans 15 amino acids. Per the germline V gene, CDR1 is MDHEN and CDR2 is SYDVKM. V was shortened by 7 bases and J by 1 base, with 17 bases between the two germline ends. The CDR3 here is CASKAGAPVSYEQYF. The CDR3 DNA follows: TGTGCCAGCAAAGCCGGGGCTCCTGTATCCTACGAGCAGTACTTC.

This clone has at least ten counts. The rearrangement joins TRBV7-9 to TRBJ2-2; 9 nucleotides align to TRBD2. V gave up 1 base and J gave up 6 bases; unmatched junction bases: 3. Germline CDR1 is SEHNR and CDR2 is FQNEAQ (reference sequence). The CDR3 extends over 15 amino acids. The CDR3 coding sequence is TGTGCCAGCAGCTTAGGTGGGACTAGCCCCGGGGAGCTGTTTTTT. This translates into CASSLGGTSPGELFF. Based on the CDR3 plus reference TRBV7-9 and TRBJ2-2, the full variable domain is DTGVSQNPRHKITKRGQNVTFRCDPISEHNRLYWYRQTLGQGPEFLTYFQNEAQLEKSRLLSDRFSAERPKGSFSTLEIQRTEQGDSAMYLCASSLGGTSPGELFFGEGSRLTVL.

Only a few counts were recorded for this clone. With a much larger clone just one base away, this may be a read error. J is TRBJ2-1 and V is TRBV6-1; the match to TRBD2 covers 13 bases. CDR1 and CDR2 (germline): MNHNS, SASEGT. With 6 bases clipped from V and 9 bases from J, the junction kept 8 bases outside the gene matches. This CDR3 is built from 15 residues. DNA of the CDR3: TGTGCCAGCAGATTGGGACTAGCGGGAAAGTCTGAGCAGTTCTTC. Residues: CASRLGLAGKSEQFF.

This clone was seen ten or more times. The chain uses TRBV6-1 and TRBJ1-1; 7 bases line up with TRBD1. The V and J ends lost 5 bases and 4 bases, in that order; junction bases with no gene match: 4. This CDR3 has 13 amino acids. Germline CDR1 is MNHNS and CDR2 is SASEGT. CDR3 nucleotides: TGTGCCAGCAGTCGACAGGGCGGCACTGAAGCTTTCTTT. This encodes CASSRQGGTEAFF.

The chain recombines TRBV9 with TRBJ2-7, with D tentatively TRBD2 (6 bases). Trimming shortened V by 3 bases and J by 6 bases, and 13 bases separated the two germline ends. The CDR3 sequence is 13 residues long. CDR1 is SGDLS, CDR2 YYNGEE, per germline. The CDR3 spells CASSEGTFGEQYF. The CDR3 nucleotides read TGTGCCAGCAGCGAGGGGACTTTTGGCGAGCAGTACTTC.

This clone occurred many times. In the same sample, other DNA sequences code for this CDR3. This rearrangement joins TRBV7-9 to TRBJ1-1; D is unresolved. This CDR3 is built from 15 residues. Trimming cost V 1 base and J 6 bases, with 15 bases left between them. Germline V gives CDR1 SEHNR, CDR2 FQNEAQ (reference sequence). CDR3 bases: TGTGCCAGCAGCTTAGGTTCGGTTCAGGTGGCTGAAGCTTTCTTT. As protein: CASSLGSVQVAEAFF.

This clone was counted ten times or more. This sequence joins TRBV20-1 and TRBJ2-7; TRBD2 matches 7 bases. CDR3 length equals 13 residues. CDR1 is DFQATT and CDR2 is SNEGSKA in the germline V gene (reference sequence). J was trimmed by 3 bases and V by 3 bases; bases with no gene match: 5. The CDR3 spells CSASGLELYEQYF. For the CDR3, the DNA is TGCAGTGCTAGTGGACTAGAGCTCTACGAGCAGTACTTC.

In this sample, this clone turned up many times. The chain couples TRBV18 to TRBJ2-5; no clear D. V lost 3 bases, J lost 3 bases, and 14 bases lay in between. There are 15 residues in the CDR3. Germline CDR1 and CDR2: KGHSH and LQKENI. CDR3 in DNA: TGTGCCAGCTCACCCGGTTACGGAAGAGAAGAGACCCAGTACTTC. This translates into CASSPGYGREETQYF.

The chain employs TRBV29-1 and TRBJ1-1, with 8 bases lining up with TRBD1. The CDR3 extends over 15 amino acids. V lost 4 bases, J lost 4 bases, and 11 bases stayed unmatched. Germline V gene data show CDR1 as SQVTM and CDR2 as ANQGSEA. The CDR3 spells CSVAGDRWLGTEAFF. DNA of the CDR3: TGCAGCGTTGCCGGGGACAGGTGGCTCGGCACTGAAGCTTTCTTT.

This clone was counted ten times or more. The chain links TRBV9 to TRBJ2-7; D is undetermined. The CDR3 extends over 14 amino acids. V was clipped by 4 bases and J by 2 bases, with 13 bases between them. CDR1 and CDR2 (germline): SGDLS, YYNGEE. The chain's CDR3 is CASSPNPRTYEQYF. CDR3 DNA sequence: TGTGCCAGCAGCCCCAATCCACGTACCTACGAGCAGTACTTC. Full variable domain (remainder filled in from reference TRBV9 and TRBJ2-7): DSGVTQTPKHLITATGQRVTLRCSPRSGDLSVYWYQQSLDQGLQFLIQYYNGEERAKGNILERFSAQQFPDLHSELNLSSLELGDSALYFCASSPNPRTYEQYFGPGTRLTVT.

This clone was observed at least ten times. This chain connects TRBV5-1 to TRBJ2-2; TRBD1 might be the D (5 bases). V gave up 1 base and J gave up 5 bases, with 18 bases separating them. There are 17 residues in the CDR3. CDR1 is SGHRS, CDR2 YFSETQ, per germline. This CDR3 is CASSLHLDTLRTGELFF. The DNA of the CDR3 is TGCGCCAGCAGCTTGCACTTGGACACCCTAAGGACCGGGGAGCTGTTTTTT.

This clone was counted between two and nine times. V gene TRBV6-1 combines with J gene TRBJ2-2; D not resolved. This CDR3 region has 13 residues. The V and J ends lost 7 bases and 4 bases respectively, with 10 bases between them. Germline CDR1 is MNHNS and CDR2 is SASEGT. The DNA of the CDR3 is TGTGCCAGCATGACACTAAGCACCGGGGAGCTGTTTTTT. Translated, it gives CASMTLSTGELFF.

V is TRBV6-1 and J is TRBJ2-7, with 10 positions matching TRBD2. This CDR3 region has 15 residues. V was clipped by 6 bases and J by 7 bases; unmatched bases: 12. Germline CDR1 MNHNS, CDR2 SASEGT. CDR3 amino acids: CASRAGAGGLEEQYF. The CDR3, as DNA: TGTGCCAGCAGGGCAGGAGCGGGAGGGCTAGAGGAGCAGTACTTC.

For this clone: One end of the junction is discordant with germline, which a read error may explain. The chain links TRBV28 to TRBJ2-6, with 9 bases lining up with TRBD1. The germline V gene has CDR1 MDHEN and CDR2 SYDVKM. The CDR3 sequence is 18 residues long. Written as DNA, the CDR3 is TGTGCCATCAGTTTAAGGGTAGGGACAGGGCCTGGGTCCAACGTCCTGACTTTC. Protein: CAISLRVGTGPGSNVLTF. Filled out from reference TRBV28 and TRBJ2-6, the complete variable domain reads DVKVTQSSRYLVKRTGEKVFLECVQDMDHENMFWYRQDPGLGLRLIYFSYDVKMKEKGDIPEGYSVSREKKERFSLILESASTNQTSMYLCAISLRVGTGPGSNVLTFGAGSRLTVL.

This clone was detected many times. The rearrangement joins TRBV20-1 to TRBJ1-2; D gene unclear. The ends were cut back, 3 bases at V and 6 bases at J, with 17 bases in the middle. Germline lookup yields CDR1 DFQATT and CDR2 SNEGSKA (reference sequence). This CDR3 is built from 14 residues. The CDR3 DNA reads TGCAGTGCTAGTGGGGAAAGGCGGGAGAATGGCTACACCTTC. Its protein is CSASGERRENGYTF.

This chain connects TRBV3-1 to TRBJ1-1, with D possibly matching TRBD1 (5 bases). This CDR3 is 14 amino acids long. Trimming took 4 bases from V and 3 from J, leaving 12 bases between them. The germline CDR1 and CDR2 sequences are LGHDT and YNNKEL (reference sequence). The CDR3 nucleotides are TGTGCCAGCAGCCTGACCCAGGGATACACTGAAGCTTTCTTT. It translates to CASSLTQGYTEAFF.

This clone qualifies as medium-sized (0.01 to 0.1%). V usage is TRBV28 and J usage is TRBJ2-5, with TRBD1 as a possible D gene (5 bases). The CDR3 has 14 amino acids. Germline V gene sequence: CDR1 MDHEN, CDR2 SYDVKM. V lost 6 bases, J lost 5 bases, and 16 bases lay in between. The CDR3 region is CASRVIGAGETQYF. In DNA form, the CDR3 reads TGTGCCAGCAGGGTGATAGGGGCCGGGGAGACCCAGTACTTC.

This clone was recorded a few times. The J gene is TRBJ1-2, the V gene TRBV2; 9 nucleotides match TRBD1. Trimming took 7 bases from V and 0 from J; bases not matched to a gene: 3. This CDR3 is 14 amino acids long. Germline lookup yields CDR1 SNHLY and CDR2 FYNNEI. CDR3 sequence: CASKTGGTNYGYTF. The CDR3 region has the DNA TGTGCCAGCAAGACAGGGGGGACTAACTATGGCTACACCTTC.

This clone showed up many times. This may be a read error: a much more frequent sequence differs by one nucleotide. Other nucleotide sequences in the sample specify the same CDR3. The genes are TRBV2 and TRBJ1-2; no reliable D call. This CDR3 has 10 residues. Germline V lookup: CDR1 SNHLY, CDR2 FYNNEI. The DNA for the CDR3 is TGTGCCAGCAGCTCGTATGGCTACACCTTT. Its translation: CASSSYGYTF.

This clone was seen more than once but under ten times. The gene calls are TRBV4-2 and TRBJ2-1; 7 bases agree with TRBD2. Germline lookup yields CDR1 LGHNA and CDR2 YNFKEQ. V gave up 4 bases and J gave up 6 bases; unmatched junction bases: 9. This CDR3 spans 15 amino acids. The CDR3 DNA sequence: TGTGCCAGCAGCCCTCGGCGGGGGAGGTTCAATGAGCAGTTCTTC. Protein product: CASSPRRGRFNEQFF.

This chain connects TRBV5-1 to TRBJ2-5; D not certain. The V gene lost 0 bases and the J gene lost 0 bases, with 3 bases spanning the gap. Germline CDR1 SGHRS, CDR2 YFSETQ. The CDR3 covers 13 residues. The CDR3 region has the DNA TGCGCCAGCAGCTTGGTCTACCAAGAGACCCAGTACTTC. Translation: CASSLVYQETQYF.